Shown below are 2 T cell receptor beta chains from a single sample sequenced in a study of blood T cells in healthy people across ages. The use of a sample-barcoded 5' primer and a J-beta primer mix characterized a second PCR of about 6 to 11 cycles. TCRdb re-analysed the 5' RACE reads in MiXCR, keeping a single row per CDR3 protein. The table has approximately 1.5 million distinct CDR3 sequences, 30% to 40% seen once. Sequenced: blood. The receptors shown here come from a woman in her 30s in good health.

The CDR3 loop is CATRTGKLYEQYF. CDR3 coding DNA: TGTGCCACCAGGACAGGGAAACTCTACGAGCAGTACTTC. The chain couples TRBV28 to TRBJ2-7; 8 positions match TRBD1. V lost 10 bases, J lost 3 bases, and 8 bases stayed unmatched. Looked up from germline, CDR1 is MDHEN and CDR2 is SYDVKM. The CDR3 runs 13 residues.

V gene TRBV13 combines with J gene TRBJ2-3; D uncertain. The length of the CDR3 is 14 residues. V was pared by 3 bases and J by 5 bases, with 12 bases between. Germline values: CDR1 PRHDT, CDR2 FYEKMQ (reference sequence). CDR3 in DNA: TGTGCCAGCAGCTTTTCGGTCGGACGAGATACGCAGTATTTT. This codes for CASSFSVGRDTQYF.